The table lists the clone carrying this TCR beta chain with a count of one. This entry is derived from a study of OX40 agonist ivuxolimab in advanced cancers. Study at large: While on treatment, patients had intravenous ivuxolimab at 0.01 to 10 mg/kg every 2 weeks.

With autoimmune disease history or systemic immunosuppression, patients were excluded. Germline loops: CDR1 SNHLY, CDR2 FYNNEI. The CDR3 extends over 11 amino acids. V was trimmed by 8 bases and J by 8 bases, leaving 12 bases between them. The repertoire was sequenced with immunoSEQ multiplex PCR; TCRdb's copy has only in-frame clones and lacks some. The table shows fewer than 85,000 clones, with approximately 90% occurring only once. J is TRBJ1-2 and V is TRBV2; no reliable D call. Sequenced material: CD4+ or CD8+ T cells sorted from blood, taken in a trial of the OX40 agonist ivuxolimab. The TCR originated in an adult with an advanced solid tumor such as melanoma, head and neck, liver or kidney cancer. The DNA of the CDR3 is TGTGCCAGCTCCCTGAGTCAAGGCTACACCTTC. It translates to CASSLSQGYTF. The full variable domain, in which reference TRBV2 and TRBJ1-2 provide the parts outside the CDR3, is EPEVTQTPSHQVTQMGQEVILRCVPISNHLYFYWYRQILGQKVEFLVSFYNNEISEKSEIFDDQFSVERPDGSNFTLKIRSTKLEDSAMYFCASSLSQGYTFGSGTRLTVV.